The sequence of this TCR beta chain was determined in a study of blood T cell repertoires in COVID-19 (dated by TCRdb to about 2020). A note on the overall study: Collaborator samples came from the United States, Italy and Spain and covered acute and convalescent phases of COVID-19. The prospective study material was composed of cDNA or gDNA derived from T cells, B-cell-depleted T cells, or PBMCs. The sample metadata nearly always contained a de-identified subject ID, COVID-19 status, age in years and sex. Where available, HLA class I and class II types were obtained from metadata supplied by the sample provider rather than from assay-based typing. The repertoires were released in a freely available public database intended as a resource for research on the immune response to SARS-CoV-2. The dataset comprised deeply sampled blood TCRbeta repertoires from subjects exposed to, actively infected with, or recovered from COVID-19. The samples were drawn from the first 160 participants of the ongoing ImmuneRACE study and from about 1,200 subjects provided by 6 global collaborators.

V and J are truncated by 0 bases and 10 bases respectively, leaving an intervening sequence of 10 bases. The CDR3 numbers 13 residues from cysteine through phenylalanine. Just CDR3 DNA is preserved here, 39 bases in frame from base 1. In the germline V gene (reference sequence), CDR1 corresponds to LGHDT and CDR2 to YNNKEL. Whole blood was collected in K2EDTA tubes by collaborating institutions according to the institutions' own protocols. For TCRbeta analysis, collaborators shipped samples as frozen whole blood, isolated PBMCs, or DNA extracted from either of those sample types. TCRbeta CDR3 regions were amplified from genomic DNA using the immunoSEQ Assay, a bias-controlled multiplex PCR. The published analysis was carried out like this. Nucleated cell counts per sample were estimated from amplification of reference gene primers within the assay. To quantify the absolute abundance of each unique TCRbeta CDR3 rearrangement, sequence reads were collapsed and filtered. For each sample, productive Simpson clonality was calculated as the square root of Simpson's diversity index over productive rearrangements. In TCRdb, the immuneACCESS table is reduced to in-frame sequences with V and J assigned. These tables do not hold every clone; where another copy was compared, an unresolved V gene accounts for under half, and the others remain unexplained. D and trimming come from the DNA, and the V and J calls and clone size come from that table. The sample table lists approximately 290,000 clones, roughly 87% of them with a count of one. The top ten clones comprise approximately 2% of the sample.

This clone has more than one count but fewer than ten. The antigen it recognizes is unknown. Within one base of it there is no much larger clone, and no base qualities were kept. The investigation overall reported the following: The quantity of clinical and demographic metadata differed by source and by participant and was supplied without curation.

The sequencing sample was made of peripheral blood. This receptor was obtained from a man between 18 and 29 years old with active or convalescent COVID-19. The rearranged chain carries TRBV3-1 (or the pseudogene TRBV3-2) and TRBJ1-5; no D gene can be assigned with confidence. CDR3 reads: CASSQDLGSPQHF. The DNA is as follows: TGTGCCAGCAGCCAAGATCTAGGCTCCCCCCAGCATTTT.